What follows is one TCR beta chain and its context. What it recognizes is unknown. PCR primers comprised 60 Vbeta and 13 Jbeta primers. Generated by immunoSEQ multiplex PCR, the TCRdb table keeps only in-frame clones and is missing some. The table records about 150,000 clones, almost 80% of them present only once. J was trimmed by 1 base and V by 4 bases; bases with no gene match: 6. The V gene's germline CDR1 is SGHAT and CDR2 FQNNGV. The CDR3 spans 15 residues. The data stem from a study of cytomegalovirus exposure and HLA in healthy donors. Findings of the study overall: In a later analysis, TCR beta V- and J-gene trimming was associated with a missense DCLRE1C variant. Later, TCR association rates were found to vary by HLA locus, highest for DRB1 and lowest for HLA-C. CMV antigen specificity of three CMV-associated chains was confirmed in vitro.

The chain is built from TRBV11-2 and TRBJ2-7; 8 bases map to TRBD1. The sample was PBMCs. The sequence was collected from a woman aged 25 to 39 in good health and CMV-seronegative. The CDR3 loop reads CASSYTGGQSYEQYF. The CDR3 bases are TGTGCCAGCAGCTACACAGGGGGTCAGTCCTACGAGCAGTACTTC.